The rows below give T cell receptor beta chains drawn from one sample of a study of blood T cells in healthy people across ages. Each CDR3 protein is one row after TCRdb ran MiXCR on the 5' RACE reads. The sample lists about 800,000 distinct CDR3 sequences, 55% to 75% seen once, with 22% in the top ten. Sequenced material: blood. These receptors all come from a man aged 25 to 40 in good health. The CDR3 runs from the conserved cysteine through the conserved F or W. Each record gives: CDR3 protein, CDR3 length, V gene, clone size. Not all rows give a size; the values are once, few, many and, for expanded clones, a class.

cdr3_aa: CASGRRGVNTEAFF
cdr3_length: 14
v_call: TRBV11-1
clone_size: NA

cdr3_aa: CAISPLPGTDNEQFF
cdr3_length: 15
v_call: TRBV10-3
clone_size: NA

cdr3_aa: CAISDRTSGKVTDTQYF
cdr3_length: 17
v_call: TRBV10-3
clone_size: few

cdr3_aa: CASRHRESTGELFF
cdr3_length: 14
v_call: TRBV3-1
clone_size: NA

cdr3_aa: CASSLRETEAFF
cdr3_length: 12
v_call: TRBV7-9
clone_size: NA

cdr3_aa: CASSQAGQQQETQYF
cdr3_length: 15
v_call: TRBV4-2
clone_size: NA

cdr3_aa: CATGGTLNQPQHF
cdr3_length: 13
v_call: TRBV24-1
clone_size: NA

cdr3_aa: CSARYSLNSPLHF
cdr3_length: 13
v_call: TRBV20-1
clone_size: NA

cdr3_aa: CASSLGGKNNEQFF
cdr3_length: 14
v_call: TRBV5-1
clone_size: few

cdr3_aa: CASSPGTGGYGYTF
cdr3_length: 14
v_call: TRBV7-2
clone_size: many

cdr3_aa: CASSLNRDASMDEQFF
cdr3_length: 16
v_call: TRBV7-7
clone_size: NA

cdr3_aa: CASSEGTVINEKLFF
cdr3_length: 15
v_call: TRBV7-9
clone_size: NA

cdr3_aa: CASGFPPAGASTDTQYF
cdr3_length: 17
v_call: TRBV12-5
clone_size: NA

cdr3_aa: CASGGGQSNSPLHF
cdr3_length: 14
v_call: TRBV12-5
clone_size: NA

cdr3_aa: CSVGTASPEQYF
cdr3_length: 12
v_call: TRBV20-1
clone_size: few

cdr3_aa: CASSYSSGRFYEQYF
cdr3_length: 15
v_call: TRBV6-6
clone_size: few